A single sample is the source of the 23 T cell receptor beta chains below, sequenced in a study of T cells in Graves' hyperthyroidism and ophthalmopathy. Amplification of TCR beta CDR3 regions was performed using RNA transcripts as template. First-round RT-PCR of the TCR CDR3 relied on the HTBI primer set. MiXCR, run by TCRdb on the multiplex PCR reads, gives a single entry per CDR3 protein. Of more than 500,000 distinct CDR3 sequences in the sample, 14% were seen once. Sample: blood. The origin of the receptors is a woman in her thirties or forties with Graves' hyperthyroidism.

This clonotype was counted many times. This sequence joins TRBV20-1 and TRBJ2-7; the match to TRBD2 covers 10 bases. Trimming cost V 0 bases and J 2 bases; bases outside gene matches: 4. The CDR3 totals 15 residues. Germline CDR1 and CDR2: DFQATT and SNEGSKA (reference sequence). CDR3 in DNA: TGCAGTGCTAGAGATAGGCTAGCGGGGGCCTACGAGCAGTACTTC. Protein product: CSARDRLAGAYEQYF.

The chain links TRBV19 to TRBJ2-2, with D maybe TRBD1 (6 bases). This CDR3 has 14 amino acids. Germline lookup yields CDR1 LNHDA and CDR2 SQIVND (reference sequence). V was trimmed by 3 bases and J by 4 bases, leaving 9 bases between them. CDR3 region: CASSIWDITGELFF. The DNA for the CDR3 is TGTGCCAGTAGTATTTGGGACATCACCGGGGAGCTGTTTTTT.

This clonotype has at least ten counts. V gene TRBV20-1 combines with J gene TRBJ2-5; D not certain. This CDR3 is 12 amino acids long. Germline lookup yields CDR1 DFQATT and CDR2 SNEGSKA (reference sequence). The V end lost 3 bases, the J end lost 0 bases, and 5 bases lay between the germline ends. The CDR3, as DNA: TGCAGTGCTAGCGACAACCAAGAGACCCAGTACTTC. Residues: CSASDNQETQYF.

This chain connects TRBV19 to TRBJ2-2, with 11 bases identical to TRBD2. V shed 5 bases and J 5 bases; nucleotides not matched to a gene: 7. This CDR3 region has 16 residues. The germline V gene encodes CDR1 LNHDA and CDR2 SQIVND (reference sequence). In DNA, the CDR3 is TGTGCCAGTAGTGTCTCTAGCGGGAGGATTACCGGGGAGCTGTTTTTT. Translating gives CASSVSSGRITGELFF.

This clonotype was counted ten times or more. The genes are TRBV10-3 and TRBJ2-3, with 7 bases identical to TRBD2. With V trimmed by 0 bases and J by 2 bases, 8 bases remained unmatched. The CDR3 consists of 17 residues. Germline V gene sequence: CDR1 ENHRY, CDR2 SYGVKD. Written as DNA, the CDR3 is TGTGCCATCAGTGAGTCGCCGGCTAGCGGAACCACAGATACGCAGTATTTT. Protein: CAISESPASGTTDTQYF.

Ten or more counts support this clonotype. The chain combines TRBV11-3 with TRBJ2-1; 8 bases line up with TRBD2. The CDR3 is 14 residues long. Per the germline V gene, CDR1 is SGHNT and CDR2 is YENEEA. The J segment lost 8 bases and the V segment lost 2 bases, leaving 5 bases of the junction unmatched. The CDR3 protein is CASSLTGGDDEQFF. The CDR3 DNA reads as TGTGCCAGCAGCTTAACGGGAGGGGACGATGAGCAGTTCTTC.

This clonotype was seen only a few times. The chain combines TRBV7-9 with TRBJ1-4; perhaps TRBD1 as D (6 bases). The CDR3 totals 14 residues. Germline V gene data show CDR1 as SEHNR and CDR2 as FQNEAQ (reference sequence). The germline V and J ends were trimmed by 4 bases and 7 bases, with 13 bases remaining between them. The CDR3 loop reads CASSSREGGEKLFF. For the CDR3, the DNA is TGTGCCAGCAGCTCCCGGGAGGGGGGTGAAAAACTGTTTTTT. Supplemented by reference TRBV7-9 and TRBJ1-4, the full variable domain reads DTGVSQNPRHKITKRGQNVTFRCDPISEHNRLYWYRQTLGQGPEFLTYFQNEAQLEKSRLLSDRFSAERPKGSFSTLEIQRTEQGDSAMYLCASSSREGGEKLFFGSGTQLSVL.

There are a few counts of this clonotype. The rearrangement uses TRBV9 and TRBJ2-3; no firm D call. The CDR3 spans 14 residues. The V gene lost 3 bases and the J gene lost 0 bases, with 8 bases spanning the gap. CDR1 is SGDLS and CDR2 is YYNGEE in the germline V gene. The CDR3 bases are TGTGCCAGCAGCGAGGGTCCTAGCACAGATACGCAGTATTTT. It encodes CASSEGPSTDTQYF.

At least ten counts were recorded for this clonotype. This rearrangement joins TRBV20-1 to TRBJ2-1; D is unclear. The CDR3 is 14 residues long. The germline CDR1 and CDR2 sequences are DFQATT and SNEGSKA (reference sequence). The ends were cut back, 5 bases at V and 4 bases at J, with 15 bases in the middle. As DNA, the CDR3 is TGCAGTGCTCAGACTCCCATGGGGTACAATGAGCAGTTCTTC. This sequence encodes CSAQTPMGYNEQFF.

This clonotype showed up many times. The rearrangement joins TRBV2 to TRBJ1-2; no clear D. The CDR3 extends over 12 amino acids. V lost 6 bases, J lost 7 bases, and 12 bases lay in between. CDR1 and CDR2 from the germline V gene are SNHLY and FYNNEI. In DNA, the CDR3 is TGTGCCAGCAGGGCTGACCTGGTTGGCTACACCTTC. Residues: CASRADLVGYTF.

This clonotype has at least ten counts. The rearrangement uses TRBV7-2 and TRBJ2-1, with D possibly TRBD2 on 6 matching bases. Germline V gives CDR1 SGHTA, CDR2 FQGNSA. Trimming pared 5 bases from V and 7 bases from J, leaving 12 bases between. There are 13 residues in the CDR3. For the CDR3, the DNA is TGTGCCAGCAGCGTGACTGGGGGGAATGAGCAGTTCTTC. The encoded protein is CASSVTGGNEQFF.

This clonotype occurred a few times. V and J are TRBV5-1 and TRBJ1-3; TRBD1 agrees at 8 bases. CDR1 is SGHRS, CDR2 YFSETQ, per germline. V lost 3 bases to trimming and J lost 0 bases; unmatched junction nucleotides: 14. CDR3 length: 19 amino acids. CDR3 loop: CASSSASRTGPISGNTIYF. The CDR3 DNA reads TGCGCCAGCAGCTCAGCGTCCCGGACAGGGCCAATCTCTGGAAACACCATATATTTT.

This clonotype was counted only a few times. Compared with germline, one end of the junction differs, possibly owing to a read error. The V call is TRBV19, the J call TRBJ1-5; TRBD1 agrees at 12 bases. Germline-derived CDR1 and CDR2 are LNHDA and SQIVND (reference sequence). The CDR3 length is 15 residues. CDR3 nucleotide sequence: TGTGCCAGCGGGACAGGGGGCCCGGGCAAGCAGCCCCAGCATTTT. This translates into CASGTGGPGKQPQHF. Based on the CDR3 plus reference TRBV19 and TRBJ1-5, the full variable domain is DGGITQSPKYLFRKEGQNVTLSCEQNLNHDAMYWYRQDPGQGLRLIYYSQIVNDFQKGDIAEGYSVSREKKESFPLTVTSAQKNPTAFYLCASGTGGPGKQPQHFGDGTRLSIL.

This chain uses TRBV19 with TRBJ2-1, with 13 bases lining up with TRBD2. Germline V gene data show CDR1 as LNHDA and CDR2 as SQIVND (reference sequence). With V trimmed by 5 bases and J by 6 bases, 7 bases remained unmatched. The CDR3 is 16 amino acids. The CDR3: CASSSSTSGRFNEQFF. The CDR3 nucleotides read TGTGCCAGTAGTTCCTCGACTAGCGGGAGGTTCAATGAGCAGTTCTTC.

In this sample, this clonotype turned up many times. The rearrangement joins TRBV2 to TRBJ2-1; 7 bases are a match to TRBD2. Trimming at V came to 6 bases and at J to 5 bases, leaving 4 bases not matched to a gene. Germline V lookup: CDR1 SNHLY, CDR2 FYNNEI. CDR3 length equals 13 residues. CDR3 in amino acids: CASRVGLNNEQFF. The CDR3 region has the DNA TGTGCCAGCAGGGTGGGACTAAACAATGAGCAGTTCTTC.

This clonotype was seen only a few times. The chain has TRBV10-3 and TRBJ2-7; no clear D gene. Trimming stripped 8 bases from V and 1 base from J, with 9 bases between. The CDR3 extends over 12 amino acids. The germline V gene has CDR1 ENHRY and CDR2 SYGVKD. The CDR3 coding sequence is TGTGCCATCCGGACGGATTCCTACGAGCAGTACTTC. Amino acid sequence: CAIRTDSYEQYF.

A few counts support this clonotype. The chain couples TRBV27 to TRBJ2-2; D may correspond to TRBD1 or TRBD2 (5 bases each). Germline V lookup: CDR1 MNHEY, CDR2 SMNVEV (reference sequence). V was trimmed by 6 bases and J by 4 bases, leaving 18 bases between them. This CDR3 region has 16 residues. CDR3 nucleotides: TGTGCCAGCAGGGGGGATACTAGGTTGGGCACCGGGGAGCTGTTTTTT. Its protein is CASRGDTRLGTGELFF.

This clonotype has a count of ten or more. The chain combines TRBV7-3 with TRBJ2-1; D not certain. This CDR3 contains 13 residues. CDR1 is SGHTA, CDR2 FQGTGA, per germline. V dropped 5 bases and J dropped 6 bases, with 11 bases sitting between them. This CDR3 is CASSPVTPNEQFF. The CDR3, as DNA: TGTGCCAGCAGCCCTGTAACCCCCAATGAGCAGTTCTTC.

This clonotype was observed a handful of times. One end of the junction does not line up with germline, which may come from a read error. The J gene is TRBJ1-1, the V gene TRBV27; TRBD1 is a possible D gene (5 bases). The CDR3 length is 13 residues. Germline CDR1 and CDR2: MNHEY and SMNVEV (reference sequence). The chain's CDR3 is CASKGTLNTEALF. CDR3 nucleotides: TGTGCCAGCAAGGGGACTCTGAACACTGAAGCTCTCTTT.

This clonotype was recorded at least ten times. The gene calls are TRBV5-1 and TRBJ2-2; the match to TRBD2 covers 11 bases. The CDR3 is made up of 15 amino acids. V lost 4 bases and J lost 3; bases outside the gene matches: 2. Germline assignment: CDR1 SGHRS and CDR2 YFSETQ. The CDR3 sequence is CASSQGLADTGELFF. Written as DNA, the CDR3 is TGCGCCAGCAGCCAGGGACTAGCGGACACCGGGGAGCTGTTTTTT.

This clonotype showed up just a few times. This chain joins TRBV2 and TRBJ2-7, with D unresolved. Germline-derived CDR1 and CDR2 are SNHLY and FYNNEI. The CDR3 has 12 residues. Trimming took 10 bases from V and 0 from J, leaving 10 bases between them. The CDR3 nucleotides are TGTGCCACCATGAGGTCCTCCTACGAGCAGTACTTC. Protein: CATMRSSYEQYF.

This clonotype was seen a few times. The J gene is TRBJ2-5, the V gene TRBV5-1, with D perhaps TRBD1 (5 bases). Trimming removed 3 bases at V and 5 bases at J, with 8 bases between. Germline CDR1 SGHRS, CDR2 YFSETQ. There are 12 residues in the CDR3. Here the CDR3 DNA reads TGCGCCAGCAGCTCAGGGTATGAGACCCAGTACTTC. This sequence encodes CASSSGYETQYF.

This clonotype was seen more than once but under ten times. A much larger clone is a single base away; this may be a read error. The chain carries TRBV7-3 and TRBJ2-3; no clear D. This CDR3 is built from 14 residues. The V end lost 0 bases, the J end lost 0 bases, and 4 bases lay between the germline ends. Looked up from germline, CDR1 is SGHTA and CDR2 is FQGTGA. The CDR3: CASSLTTSTDTQYF. The CDR3 coding sequence is TGTGCCAGCAGCTTAACGACTAGCACAGATACGCAGTATTTT.